This TCR beta chain was obtained from a study of cytomegalovirus exposure and HLA in healthy donors. Study-wide context: Out of 170 million or so T cells, an earlier analysis found around 110 million unique TCR beta sequences in total.

V lost 6 bases, J lost 11 bases, and 13 bases lay in between. Germline loops: CDR1 MGHDK, CDR2 SYGVNS. The CDR3 length is 11 residues. Study outcomes and limitations: Cytomegalovirus association was assigned to approximately 160 TCR beta chains. HLA allele associations emerged for roughly 17,000 TCR beta sequences in a later analysis, at 0.05 false discovery rate.

Whereas donors were nominally healthy upon sampling, unrecorded immune exposures were probable. This clone was seen only a few times. Antigen specificity is unknown. Primers: 60 Vbeta forward and 13 Jbeta reverse. The method was immunoSEQ multiplex PCR; TCRdb's version includes in-frame clones alone and lacks a portion of them. The sample has fewer than 250,000 clones; roughly 80% are singletons. Sequencing was done on a sample of PBMCs. The genes are TRBV25-1 and TRBJ1-1; no clear D gene. The TCR comes from a man aged 30-40 years in good health and CMV-seronegative. The DNA of the CDR3 is TGTGCCAGCAGGTCCACTCACGTGGCTTTCTTT. Protein sequence: CASRSTHVAFF.